Following are 16 T cell receptor beta chains from one sample sequenced in a study of identical twins. MiXCR was run by TCRdb on the 5' RACE reads, yielding one entry per CDR3 protein. This sample yields around 280,000 distinct CDR3 sequences, of which more than 6.5% are seen a single time; approximately 2% belongs to the top ten. These data were likewise used in another study, on yellow fever vaccine responses in identical twins.

The sequencing input was memory (CD45RO+) T cells sorted from blood. The receptors derive from a woman aged 18 to 35 in good health.

This clonotype has only a few counts. The chain couples TRBV28 to TRBJ2-7; D is unclear. Between the trimmed V and J ends, which lost 5 bases and 0 bases, there was a span of 23 bases. There are 18 residues in the CDR3. The germline CDR1 and CDR2 sequences are MDHEN and SYDVKM. CDR3 nucleotide sequence: TGTGCCAGCAGTCCCTTATTGCTCGCTCGTGGCAGCTCCTACGAGCAGTACTTC. Residues: CASSPLLLARGSSYEQYF.

This clonotype was recorded many times. The chain joins TRBV19 to TRBJ2-5, with 7 bases fitting TRBD1. Trimming at V came to 2 bases and at J to 4 bases, leaving 1 base not matched to a gene. The CDR3 length is 13 residues. The germline CDR1 and CDR2 sequences are LNHDA and SQIVND (reference sequence). CDR3 sequence: CASSIHRGETQYF. CDR3 sequence (DNA): TGTGCCAGTAGTATACACAGGGGAGAGACCCAGTACTTC.

The V and J genes are TRBV6-5 and TRBJ2-1; 8 nucleotides agree with TRBD2. The trim removed 2 bases at V and 5 bases at J, leaving 5 bases unmatched. CDR3 size: 15 residues. Germline V gives CDR1 MNHEY, CDR2 SVGAGI. The CDR3 DNA reads TGTGCCAGCAGTTACAAACTAGCGGAAGACAATGAGCAGTTCTTC. It is translated as CASSYKLAEDNEQFF.

A few counts support this clonotype. This rearrangement joins TRBV4-2 to TRBJ1-6; no firm D call. CDR1 LGHNA and CDR2 YNFKEQ come from the germline V gene. This CDR3 comprises 19 residues. Trimming took off 1 base at V and 0 bases at J, with 16 bases between the two ends. This CDR3 reads CASSQGSGGRSSYNSPLHF. CDR3 coding DNA: TGTGCCAGCAGCCAAGGATCGGGCGGGCGTAGCTCCTATAATTCACCCCTCCACTTT.

This clonotype came up many times. The chain links TRBV9 to TRBJ1-2, with D perhaps TRBD1 (5 bases). Germline assignment: CDR1 SGDLS and CDR2 YYNGEE. The V gene lost 3 bases and the J gene lost 8 bases, with 14 bases spanning the gap. This CDR3 spans 13 amino acids. CDR3 sequence: CASSEGPWGGYTF. DNA for the CDR3: TGTGCCAGCAGCGAGGGGCCTTGGGGCGGCTACACCTTC.

This clonotype was counted at least ten times. The chain joins TRBV29-1 to TRBJ1-3, with D unclear. Germline V lookup: CDR1 SQVTM, CDR2 ANQGSEA. Trimming pared 6 bases from V and 0 bases from J, leaving 6 bases between. This CDR3 has 12 residues. The chain's CDR3 is CSVQSSGNTIYF. Here the CDR3 DNA reads TGCAGCGTGCAGAGCTCTGGAAACACCATATATTTT.

The chain links TRBV7-2 to TRBJ2-7, with D maybe TRBD2 (5 bases). Germline CDR1 is SGHTA and CDR2 is FQGNSA. Trimming stripped 4 bases from V and 2 bases from J, with 18 bases between. The CDR3 contains 16 residues. The CDR3 is CASSSTASGRTYEQYF. The CDR3 coding sequence is TGTGCCAGCAGCTCAACGGCGAGCGGTAGAACCTACGAGCAGTACTTC. The entire variable domain, with the rest obtained from reference TRBV7-2 and TRBJ2-7, is as follows: GAGVSQSPSNKVTEKGKDVELRCDPISGHTALYWYRQSLGQGLEFLIYFQGNSAPDKSGLPSDRFSAERTGGSVSTLTIQRTQQEDSAVYLCASSSTASGRTYEQYFGPGTRLTVT.

This clonotype showed up just a few times. The chain uses TRBV6-2 or TRBV6-3 and TRBJ2-7; D possibly corresponds to TRBD2 (6 bases). CDR1 MNHEY and CDR2 SVGEGT come from the germline V gene. Trimming shortened V by 4 bases and J by 3 bases, and 13 bases separated the two germline ends. The CDR3 consists of 14 residues. CDR3 coding DNA: TGTGCCAGCAGTTTCGGGGGAGCCCACTACGAGCAGTACTTC. This translates into CASSFGGAHYEQYF.

This clonotype was detected only a few times. The genes are TRBV13 and TRBJ2-2; 10 bases map to TRBD1. The CDR3 has 16 residues. After removal of 4 bases from V and 3 bases from J, the junction contained 5 bases not matched to a gene. Germline loops: CDR1 PRHDT, CDR2 FYEKMQ (reference sequence). Written as DNA, the CDR3 is TGTGCCAGCAGCTCGGACAGGGGGGGAGACACCGGGGAGCTGTTTTTT. It translates to CASSSDRGGDTGELFF. Variable domain in full (rest from reference TRBV13 and TRBJ2-2): AAGVIQSPRHLIKEKRETATLKCYPIPRHDTVYWYQQGPGQDPQFLISFYEKMQSDKGSIPDRFSAQQFSDYHSELNMSSLELGDSALYFCASSSDRGGDTGELFFGEGSRLTVL.

This clonotype came up many times. The CDR3 protein is CASSSFRGLAGVAYEQYF. CDR3 DNA: TGTGCCAGCAGTTCCTTTCGGGGTCTAGCGGGAGTGGCCTACGAGCAGTACTTC. This chain uses TRBV12-3 or TRBV12-4 with TRBJ2-7, with 10 nucleotides matching TRBD2. This CDR3 has 18 amino acids. J was trimmed by 2 bases and V by 4 bases; bases with no gene match: 14.

In its sample, this clonotype ranks as medium-sized. The rearrangement joins TRBV20-1 to TRBJ2-7, with D possibly called TRBD1 or TRBD2 (5 bases each). V was clipped by 0 bases and J by 7 bases, with 16 bases between them. The length of the CDR3 is 14 residues. Per germline, CDR1 DFQATT and CDR2 SNEGSKA (reference sequence). The chain's CDR3 is CSARDPQATGEQYV. Written as DNA, the CDR3 is TGCAGTGCTAGAGATCCACAGGCGACGGGGGAGCAGTACGTC.

In its sample, this clonotype was seen many times. The J gene is TRBJ2-5, the V gene TRBV7-6, with D possibly matching TRBD1 (6 bases). The germline V gene encodes CDR1 SGHVS and CDR2 FNYEAQ. Deletions cut 4 bases from V and 3 bases from J, with 15 bases between. The CDR3 spans 15 residues. The DNA of the CDR3 is TGTGCCAGCAGCTCTTACCAACAGGGAGAAGAGACCCAGTACTTC. This sequence encodes CASSSYQQGEETQYF.

This clonotype was seen ten or more times. The rearrangement links TRBV3-1 to TRBJ1-1; weak D call: TRBD1 (5 bases). Trimming removed 1 base from V and 11 bases from J, with 11 bases in between. CDR1 and CDR2 from the germline V gene are LGHDT and YNNKEL (reference sequence). The CDR3 covers 12 residues. Written as DNA, the CDR3 is TGTGCCAGCAGCCAAGGGGGGGTTGGCGCTTTCTTT. Protein sequence: CASSQGGVGAFF.

The chain is built from TRBV2 and TRBJ1-1; D remains unclear. The germline gives CDR1 SNHLY, CDR2 FYNNEI. Between the trimmed V and J ends, which lost 6 bases and 4 bases, there was a span of 15 bases. The CDR3 has 14 amino acids. The DNA for the CDR3 is TGTGCCAGCAGAGAAAGGGTAGGGTTCACTGAAGCTTTCTTT. Translated, it gives CASRERVGFTEAFF.

This clonotype turned up a few times. V is TRBV28 and J is TRBJ1-4; D is undetermined. The CDR3 sequence is 12 residues long. Germline CDR1 and CDR2: MDHEN and SYDVKM. V lost 3 bases and J lost 8, with 7 bases in between. The CDR3, as DNA: TGTGCCAGCAGTTTGCCGCACGAAAAACTGTTTTTT. It codes for CASSLPHEKLFF.

The V gene is TRBV24-1, the J gene TRBJ2-1; possibly TRBD1 for D (6 bases). Germline CDR1 and CDR2: KGHDR and SFDVKD. The CDR3 consists of 15 residues. Trimming left V 7 bases short and J 0 bases short, with 12 bases between. The CDR3 DNA follows: TGTGCCACCAGCTCCTTGGACAGCTCCTACAATGAGCAGTTCTTC. This codes for CATSSLDSSYNEQFF.